These 23 T cell receptor beta chains share one sample of origin, sequenced in a study of blood T cell repertoires in COVID-19 (TCRdb year 2020). Libraries came from the immunoSEQ multiplex PCR assay. TCRdb took this table from immuneACCESS and kept in-frame rearrangements with V and J called. Such tables lack part of the clones; where checked against another copy, unresolved V genes explain under half of the gap, and the rest is unexplained. This sample holds 300,000 to 350,000 clones; 89% were observed only once. About 3.9% of the sample is held by the ten biggest clonotypes. What was sequenced was peripheral blood. These receptors were taken from a woman aged 55 to 70 with COVID-19, enrolled during active disease.

This rearrangement joins TRBV5-1 to TRBJ2-1; TRBD2 matches at 9 bases. After removal of 1 base from V and 6 bases from J, the junction contained 8 bases not matched to a gene. This CDR3 spans 16 amino acids. Per germline, CDR1 SGHRS and CDR2 YFSETQ. DNA of the CDR3: TGCGCCAGCAGCTTGACGGGCCAGCGGGGGGTCAATGAGCAGTTCTTC. Translation gives CASSLTGQRGVNEQFF. Combining the CDR3 with reference TRBV5-1 and TRBJ2-1 gives the whole variable domain KAGVTQTPRYLIKTRGQQVTLSCSPISGHRSVSWYQQTPGQGLQFLFEYFSETQRNKGNFPGRFSGRQFSNSRSEMNVSTLELGDSALYLCASSLTGQRGVNEQFFGPGTRLTVL.

The rearrangement uses TRBV21-1 and TRBJ1-1; the table's D gene call, TRBD1, was not cross checked with the DNA. TRBV21-1 corresponds to a pseudogene. The CDR3 is made up of 14 amino acids. In nucleotides, the CDR3 is TGTGCCAGCAGCAAAGACACCATGAACACTGAAGCTTTCTTT. Translated, it gives CASSKDTMNTEAFF.

This clone was detected once. J is TRBJ2-2 and V is TRBV19; 7 bases fit TRBD2. CDR1 LNHDA and CDR2 SQIVND come from the germline V gene (reference sequence). V dropped 5 bases and J dropped 0; count of bases not matched to a gene: 6. The CDR3 spans 16 residues. The CDR3 DNA follows: TGTGCCAGTAGTCATGGGGGGACTACGAACACCGGGGAGCTGTTTTTT. Protein product: CASSHGGTTNTGELFF.

V gene TRBV10-1 combines with J gene TRBJ2-2; the D gene is possibly TRBD2 (5 bases). V lost 4 bases, J lost 6 bases, and 12 bases lay in between. The CDR3 spans 14 residues. In germline, CDR1 is WNHNN, CDR2 SYGVQD (reference sequence). The CDR3 sequence is CASSVLKEAGELFF. DNA for the CDR3: TGCGCCAGCAGTGTTCTAAAGGAGGCCGGGGAGCTGTTTTTT.

V usage is TRBV29-1 and J usage is TRBJ2-5; possibly TRBD2 for D (6 bases). Trimming cost V 8 bases and J 6 bases, with 13 bases left between them. CDR1 SQVTM and CDR2 ANQGSEA come from the germline V gene. The CDR3 is 11 amino acids. The CDR3 nucleotides read TGCAGCACCGGGACTCAACAGACCCAGTACTTC. As protein: CSTGTQQTQYF.

This clone has just one count. V and J are TRBV4-2 and TRBJ2-1; D remains ambiguous. This CDR3 is 14 amino acids long. The V end was cut by 0 bases, the J end by 10 bases, with 13 bases between. From germline, CDR1 is LGHNA and CDR2 YNFKEQ. CDR3 nucleotides: TGTGCCAGCAGCCAAGATCTCTGGTCGAGCGAGCAGTTCTTC. Translated, it gives CASSQDLWSSEQFF.

This clone occurred once. The chain employs TRBV6-5 and TRBJ2-2; 12 bases match TRBD2. Germline V gives CDR1 MNHEY, CDR2 SVGAGI. The CDR3 totals 16 residues. Trimming removed 1 base from V and 8 bases from J; junction bases left unmatched: 5. The CDR3 reads CASSYYLAGGLGELFF. The CDR3 coding sequence is TGTGCCAGCAGTTACTACCTAGCGGGGGGGCTAGGGGAGCTGTTTTTT.

The genes are TRBV6-6 and TRBJ1-2; 9 nucleotides agree with TRBD1. V was pared by 11 bases and J by 6 bases, with 10 bases of the junction left unmatched. The CDR3 sequence is 13 residues long. CDR1 is MNHNY and CDR2 is SVGAGI in the germline V gene (reference sequence). Here the CDR3 reads CAGLDRGGNGYTF. DNA of the CDR3: TGTGCCGGACTAGACAGGGGGGGGAATGGCTACACCTTC.

V is TRBV18 and J is TRBJ1-2, with D possibly TRBD1 on 5 matching bases. V was cut by 3 bases and J by 8 bases, with 16 bases left in between. Germline V gene lookup returns CDR1 KGHSH and CDR2 LQKENI. The CDR3 consists of 14 residues. DNA of the CDR3: TGTGCCAGCTCACCGGCTCCGGGGGAGGGAGGCTACACCTTC. Its protein is CASSPAPGEGGYTF.

This clone occurred a few times. The chain combines TRBV14 with TRBJ2-1, with TRBD2 identical over 11 bases. Germline loops: CDR1 SGHDN, CDR2 FVKESK. The length of the CDR3 is 15 residues. Trimming took 4 bases from V and 8 from J; bases not matched to a gene: 7. For the CDR3, the DNA is TGTGCCAGCAGCCTTAGCGGGGGGGCTGGGGATGAGCAGTTCTTC. The encoded protein is CASSLSGGAGDEQFF. Filled out from reference TRBV14 and TRBJ2-1, the complete variable domain reads EAGVTQFPSHSVIEKGQTVTLRCDPISGHDNLYWYRRVMGKEIKFLLHFVKESKQDESGMPNNRFLAERTGGTYSTLKVQPAELEDSGVYFCASSLSGGAGDEQFFGPGTRLTVL.

The V and J genes are TRBV18 and TRBJ2-7; TRBD1 matches 8 bases. The CDR3 totals 16 residues. The germline V gene has CDR1 KGHSH and CDR2 LQKENI. The ends lost 3 bases at V and 9 bases at J; junction bases unmatched: 16. For the CDR3, the DNA is TGTGCCAGCTCACCTCGGGAGCTTCGTCAGGGGGCCGGGCAGTACTTC. Amino acid sequence: CASSPRELRQGAGQYF.

V and J are TRBV7-3 and TRBJ2-1; possible D gene TRBD1, 6 bases. V was trimmed by 1 base and J by 6 bases, leaving 10 bases between them. CDR1 is SGHTA and CDR2 is FQGTGA in the germline V gene. There are 14 residues in the CDR3. CDR3 bases: TGTGCCAGCAGCTTAAACAGGGTGGCCAATGAGCAGTTCTTC. Amino acids: CASSLNRVANEQFF.

The rearrangement links TRBV10-3 to TRBJ2-3; 8 bases map to TRBD2. The germline V gene has CDR1 ENHRY and CDR2 SYGVKD. The junction had 5 bases not matched to a gene; V was cut back by 7 bases and J by 5 bases. This CDR3 contains 13 residues. CDR3 DNA sequence: TGTGCCATCATGAGCGGGGGAAGAGATACGCAGTATTTT. As protein: CAIMSGGRDTQYF.

This clone was detected once. The chain carries TRBV5-1 and TRBJ1-1; perhaps TRBD1 as D (6 bases). Germline CDR1 reads SGHRS; CDR2 reads YFSETQ. This CDR3 has 16 residues. Trimming cost V 5 bases and J 1 base, with 18 bases left between them. The CDR3 is CASSFFQGLQNTEAFF. CDR3 DNA: TGCGCCAGCAGTTTTTTTCAGGGGCTTCAGAACACTGAAGCTTTCTTT.

This sequence joins TRBV4-1 and TRBJ2-5, with D possibly being TRBD2 (6 bases). Per the germline V gene, CDR1 is MGHRA and CDR2 is YSYEKL. V dropped 4 bases and J dropped 1 base, with 19 bases sitting between them. This CDR3 spans 17 amino acids. The CDR3 DNA is TGCGCCAGCAGCCTGGCTGTAAACGGGGGACCCCAAGAGACCCAGTACTTC. Residues: CASSLAVNGGPQETQYF.

This chain joins TRBV25-1 and TRBJ2-1; 7 bases line up with TRBD1. V trimming: 3 bases; J trimming: 8 bases; junction bases outside the gene matches: 13. This CDR3 region has 16 residues. Germline-derived CDR1 and CDR2 are MGHDK and SYGVNS. The DNA of the CDR3 is TGTGCCAGCAGTGAGCGTCCGGGACAGCAAATCGATGAGCAGTTCTTC. It yields the protein CASSERPGQQIDEQFF.

V is TRBV28 and J is TRBJ2-1; 10 bases align to TRBD2. CDR1 and CDR2 from the germline V gene are MDHEN and SYDVKM. V dropped 6 bases and J dropped 4; count of bases not matched to a gene: 3. This CDR3 has 14 amino acids. CDR3 bases: TGTGCCAGCAGAGGAGCGGGGGGGTACAATGAGCAGTTCTTC. This translates into CASRGAGGYNEQFF.

The rearrangement links TRBV3-1 (or the pseudogene TRBV3-2) to TRBJ1-1; weak D call: TRBD1 (5 bases). V lost 1 base to trimming and J lost 7 bases, with 16 bases between them. The CDR3 runs 15 residues. Germline-derived CDR1 and CDR2 are LGHDT and YNNKEL (reference sequence). CDR3: CASSQGVRWGGEAFF. CDR3 DNA sequence: TGTGCCAGCAGCCAAGGTGTTAGGTGGGGCGGTGAAGCTTTCTTT.

The chain carries TRBV6-5 and TRBJ2-7, with 8 bases lining up with TRBD1. CDR3 size: 14 residues. Trimming cost V 5 bases and J 3 bases; bases outside gene matches: 6. Germline V lookup: CDR1 MNHEY, CDR2 SVGAGI. CDR3 sequence (DNA): TGTGCCAGCAGTCTAAGGACAGGGAACTACGAGCAGTACTTC. Amino acid sequence: CASSLRTGNYEQYF.

The rearrangement uses TRBV28 and TRBJ1-1; no clear D. Trimming removed 6 bases from V and 9 bases from J, with 23 bases in between. CDR3 length: 15 residues. Germline V gives CDR1 MDHEN, CDR2 SYDVKM. CDR3 in DNA: TGTGCCAGCAGCCCTCCCCCCGGAGGCGGGATTAAAGCTTTCTTT. Amino acids: CASSPPPGGGIKAFF. The full variable domain, with the rest looked up from reference TRBV28 and TRBJ1-1, is DVKVTQSSRYLVKRTGEKVFLECVQDMDHENMFWYRQDPGLGLRLIYFSYDVKMKEKGDIPEGYSVSREKKERFSLILESASTNQTSMYLCASSPPPGGGIKAFFGQGTRLTVV.

This chain uses TRBV6-5 with TRBJ1-6; 7 nucleotides align to TRBD1. V gave up 7 bases and J gave up 0 bases; unmatched junction bases: 3. CDR3 length equals 15 residues. Per the germline V gene, CDR1 is MNHEY and CDR2 is SVGAGI. Written as DNA, the CDR3 is TGTGCCAGCAAAAGGGACAGCTCCTATAATTCACCCCTCCACTTT. Its translation is CASKRDSSYNSPLHF.

The CDR3 DNA follows: TGTGCCAGCAGCCGAAGCGTAGGTTTCGGCTACACCTTC. Protein product: CASSRSVGFGYTF. V gene TRBV14 combines with J gene TRBJ1-2; D not resolved. V was clipped by 4 bases and J by 8 bases, with 14 bases between them. The CDR3 covers 13 residues. Germline assignment: CDR1 SGHDN and CDR2 FVKESK.

V and J are TRBV19 and TRBJ1-1; D gene ambiguous. Trimming shortened V by 7 bases and J by 5 bases, and 11 bases separated the two germline ends. The CDR3 covers 12 residues. Per germline, CDR1 LNHDA and CDR2 SQIVND (reference sequence). The CDR3 sequence: CASKVGGTEAFF. CDR3 nucleotide sequence: TGTGCCAGTAAGGTTGGCGGAACTGAAGCTTTCTTT.